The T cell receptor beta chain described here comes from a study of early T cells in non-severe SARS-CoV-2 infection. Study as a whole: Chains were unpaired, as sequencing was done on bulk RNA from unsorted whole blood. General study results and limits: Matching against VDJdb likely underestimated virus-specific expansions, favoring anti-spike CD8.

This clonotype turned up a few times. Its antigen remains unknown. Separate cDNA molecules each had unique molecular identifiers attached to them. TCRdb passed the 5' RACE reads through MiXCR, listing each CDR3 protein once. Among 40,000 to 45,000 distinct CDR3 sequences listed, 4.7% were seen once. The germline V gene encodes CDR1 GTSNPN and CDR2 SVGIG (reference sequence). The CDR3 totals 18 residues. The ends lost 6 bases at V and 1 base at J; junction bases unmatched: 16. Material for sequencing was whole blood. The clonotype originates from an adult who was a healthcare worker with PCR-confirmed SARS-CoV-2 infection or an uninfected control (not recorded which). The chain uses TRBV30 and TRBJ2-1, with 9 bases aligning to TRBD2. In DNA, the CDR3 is TGTGCCTGTTGGGTCTGGTTGAGCGGGAGGCCTTCCTACAATGAGCAGTTCTTC. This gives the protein CACWVWLSGRPSYNEQFF.